The T cell receptor (beta chain) described here comes from a study of cytomegalovirus exposure and HLA in healthy donors. Study results and limitations: Specificity for CMV antigens was confirmed in vitro for a few of the CMV-associated chains. Reportedly, diagnosis of cytomegalovirus status by the classifier showed high specificity and sensitivity.

CDR1 is KGHSH and CDR2 is LQKENI in the germline V gene. The CDR3 contains 19 residues. The junction had 13 bases not matched to a gene; V was cut back by 3 bases and J by 0 bases. The protocol was immunoSEQ multiplex PCR, while the TCRdb copy is restricted to in-frame clones and leaves out a portion. The sample holds 150,000 to 200,000 clones, less than 85% seen once. A word on this clone: Its antigen is not identified.

This clonotype originated in a man aged 18 to 30 in good health and CMV-seropositive. The specimen was PBMCs. The chain employs TRBV18 and TRBJ2-7, with TRBD2 identical over 11 bases. In DNA, the CDR3 is TGTGCCAGCTCACCTCAACGGTCTAGCGGGGGGTATGGCTCCTACGAGCAGTACTTC. This translates into CASSPQRSSGGYGSYEQYF.